These 28 T cell receptor beta chains were all obtained from the same sample, sequenced in a study of T-cell memory formation after mild COVID-19. MiXCR was run by TCRdb on the 5' RACE reads, yielding one entry per CDR3 protein. This table holds 300,000 or so distinct CDR3 sequences, more than 15% found once. Material: PBMCs or a T cell subset sorted from them (not recorded which). The receptors stem from a man aged 18 to 29 who had mild COVID-19 (a few samples of this study predate the infection). Cell type and time point are not known.

V gene TRBV12-3 or TRBV12-4 combines with J gene TRBJ1-1, with 8 bases lining up with TRBD1. J gave up 4 bases and V 5 bases, and 9 bases lay outside the gene matches. This CDR3 contains 15 residues. CDR3 sequence (DNA): TGTGCCAGCAGTACCGAGAGGACAGGGCGCACTGAAGCTTTCTTT. Protein product: CASSTERTGRTEAFF.

V usage is TRBV10-3 and J usage is TRBJ2-7, with D perhaps matching TRBD2 (6 bases). The V gene's germline CDR1 is ENHRY and CDR2 SYGVKD. The CDR3 runs 14 residues. V lost 3 bases to trimming and J lost 6 bases, with 15 bases between them. The CDR3 DNA reads as TGTGCCATCAGTGATGGGTACTCCGGGAGCGAGCAGTACGTC. Amino acids: CAISDGYSGSEQYV.

This clonotype was found many times. The chain recombines TRBV12-3 or TRBV12-4 with TRBJ2-7; 10 bases map to TRBD1. This CDR3 region has 14 residues. Germline trimming cut 7 bases from V and 3 bases from J; bases unmatched to any gene: 6. The DNA for the CDR3 is TGTGCCAGCACCGCCTGGACAGGGGGCTACGAGCAGTACTTC. Translation gives CASTAWTGGYEQYF.

This clonotype was picked up a small number of times. This chain links TRBV9 with TRBJ2-1; possibly TRBD2 for D (6 bases). The V end was cut by 0 bases, the J end by 4 bases, with 14 bases between. CDR1 SGDLS and CDR2 YYNGEE come from the germline V gene. The CDR3 has 16 residues. The CDR3 DNA sequence: TGTGCCAGCAGCGTAGGGTCCGTGACTAGGTACAATGAGCAGTTCTTC. Translating it yields CASSVGSVTRYNEQFF.

This clonotype was seen a handful of times. The chain employs TRBV18 and TRBJ2-3; D gene ambiguous. There are 14 residues in the CDR3. V was clipped by 0 bases and J by 2 bases, with 6 bases between them. The germline CDR1 and CDR2 sequences are KGHSH and LQKENI. As DNA, the CDR3 is TGTGCCAGCTCACCACCAGGGCCCACAGATACGCAGTATTTT. Translation: CASSPPGPTDTQYF.

This clonotype was seen a few times. The chain links TRBV6-2 or TRBV6-3 to TRBJ1-6; 7 nucleotides line up with TRBD1. Unmatched junction bases numbered 4, after V lost 6 bases and J lost 8 bases. Germline V gene lookup returns CDR1 MNHEY and CDR2 SVGEGT. This CDR3 has 13 residues. The CDR3 DNA reads as TGTGCCAGCAGCCCAGGGGGTTATTCACCCCTCCACTTT. Translating it yields CASSPGGYSPLHF.

In this sample, this clonotype turned up a few times. V is TRBV7-8 and J is TRBJ2-2; TRBD2 might be the D (6 bases). The CDR3 is 16 residues long. Trimming took 6 bases from V and 9 from J, leaving 23 bases between them. CDR1 SGHVS and CDR2 FQNEAQ come from the germline V gene. The CDR3 is CASRPRASAGDRELFF. The CDR3 DNA follows: TGTGCCAGCAGGCCTCGGGCTAGCGCGGGCGACCGGGAGCTGTTTTTT.

This clonotype was observed at least ten times. At one end the junction does not follow the germline gene, possibly because of a read error. This chain links TRBV27 with TRBJ1-2; D gene ambiguous. The CDR3 sequence is 13 residues long. CDR1 and CDR2 (germline): MNHEY, SMNVEV (reference sequence). The CDR3 DNA is TGTGCCAGCAGTTCGGGGATTAACCATGGCTACACCTTC. Encoded protein: CASSSGINHGYTF.

V usage is TRBV6-1 and J usage is TRBJ2-5; weak D call: TRBD2 (5 bases). The V and J ends lost 5 bases and 7 bases respectively, with 14 bases between them. This CDR3 spans 13 amino acids. CDR1 and CDR2 from the germline V gene are MNHNS and SASEGT. As DNA, the CDR3 is TGTGCCAGCAGTCGGGATTCCTTCGGGACCCAGTACTTC. It encodes CASSRDSFGTQYF.

This clonotype was detected ten times or more. The chain couples TRBV6-5 to TRBJ1-1; unclear D gene. Trimming stripped 9 bases from V and 0 bases from J, with 5 bases between. The CDR3 has 11 residues. Germline V gene lookup returns CDR1 MNHEY and CDR2 SVGAGI. CDR3 region: CASRMNTEAFF. The CDR3 coding sequence is TGTGCCAGTCGGATGAACACTGAAGCTTTCTTT.

This clonotype has a handful of counts. This chain connects TRBV7-8 to TRBJ1-1; a weak D match, TRBD1 (5 bases). Germline assignment: CDR1 SGHVS and CDR2 FQNEAQ. V gave up 5 bases and J gave up 9 bases, with 19 bases separating them. CDR3 length equals 14 residues. CDR3 nucleotides: TGTGCCAGCAGCCACCCTAGGGGAAATTGGAAAGCTTTCTTT. Protein sequence: CASSHPRGNWKAFF.

CDR3 DNA sequence: TGCGCCAGCTCCCGGTTCTTCACAGATACGCAGTATTTT. This encodes CASSRFFTDTQYF. The J gene is TRBJ2-3, the V gene TRBV5-1; unclear D gene. Looked up from germline, CDR1 is SGHRS and CDR2 is YFSETQ. CDR3 length: 13 amino acids. V lost 7 bases and J 2 bases, leaving 11 bases between the germline ends.

The chain combines TRBV5-1 with TRBJ1-3; D remains ambiguous. The CDR3 has 15 amino acids. The V and J ends lost 0 bases and 0 bases respectively, with 7 bases between them. Germline CDR1 is SGHRS and CDR2 is YFSETQ. The CDR3 here is CASSLAPHSGNTIYF. The CDR3 DNA is TGCGCCAGCAGCTTGGCCCCCCACTCTGGAAACACCATATATTTT. Filled out from reference TRBV5-1 and TRBJ1-3, the complete variable domain reads KAGVTQTPRYLIKTRGQQVTLSCSPISGHRSVSWYQQTPGQGLQFLFEYFSETQRNKGNFPGRFSGRQFSNSRSEMNVSTLELGDSALYLCASSLAPHSGNTIYFGEGSWLTVV.

V and J are TRBV18 and TRBJ1-5, with 7 bases identical to TRBD1. CDR1 and CDR2 from the germline V gene are KGHSH and LQKENI. The length of the CDR3 is 15 residues. V shed 3 bases and J 3 bases; nucleotides not matched to a gene: 5. The CDR3 here is CASSPQGQFNQPQHF. CDR3 DNA: TGTGCCAGCTCACCCCAGGGACAGTTCAATCAGCCCCAGCATTTT.

In its sample, this clonotype was seen a few times. The J gene is TRBJ2-5, the V gene TRBV7-2; D not resolved. Trimming pared 2 bases from V and 0 bases from J, leaving 4 bases between. Germline V CDR1 and CDR2: SGHTA, FQGNSA. This CDR3 has 13 residues. In nucleotides, the CDR3 is TGTGCCAGCAGCTTACGGAACCAAGAGACCCAGTACTTC. This codes for CASSLRNQETQYF.

This clonotype was detected a few times. At one of its ends the junction is not consistent with the germline gene, which may arise from a read error. The V and J genes are TRBV12-3 or TRBV12-4 and TRBJ2-5, with D perhaps matching TRBD1 (6 bases). The CDR3 runs to 12 residues. The CDR3 protein is CASSPVPGHPFF. The CDR3 DNA sequence: TGTGCCAGCAGCCCTGTCCCGGGACACCCTTTCTTC.

The chain joins TRBV6-6 to TRBJ1-2, with 10 bases that match TRBD1. This CDR3 contains 16 residues. Germline CDR1 reads MNHNY; CDR2 reads SVGAGI (reference sequence). The J segment lost 6 bases and the V segment lost 5 bases, leaving 12 bases of the junction unmatched. The CDR3 DNA reads TGTGCCAGCAGTGTCGAAATGACAGGGGGCAGAAATGGCTACACCTTC. This sequence encodes CASSVEMTGGRNGYTF.

The genes are TRBV28 and TRBJ2-2; D is possibly TRBD1 (5 bases). The CDR3 covers 14 residues. Germline assignment: CDR1 MDHEN and CDR2 SYDVKM. Between the trimmed V and J ends, which lost 6 bases and 2 bases, there was a span of 10 bases. The CDR3 region has the DNA TGTGCCAGCAGGGGCGGACAAAACACCGGGGAGCTGTTTTTT. Amino acid sequence: CASRGGQNTGELFF.

The rearrangement links TRBV7-9 to TRBJ1-2, with TRBD1 identical over 7 bases. V lost 5 bases, J lost 4 bases, and 10 bases stayed unmatched. The CDR3 length is 15 residues. Germline-derived CDR1 and CDR2 are SEHNR and FQNEAQ (reference sequence). This CDR3 reads CASSPPPWTGYGYTF. CDR3 nucleotides: TGTGCCAGCAGCCCCCCCCCGTGGACAGGCTATGGCTACACCTTC.

This clonotype has only a few counts. V usage is TRBV14 and J usage is TRBJ2-1, with 8 bases that match TRBD2. The germline gives CDR1 SGHDN, CDR2 FVKESK. This CDR3 spans 18 amino acids. The V gene end was trimmed by 0 bases and the J gene end by 7 bases; junction bases not matched to a gene: 14. CDR3 region: CASSQETVTSGERNEQFF. Written as DNA, the CDR3 is TGTGCCAGCAGCCAAGAAACCGTTACTAGCGGTGAGAGGAATGAGCAGTTCTTC.

This chain joins TRBV7-8 and TRBJ2-5, with D possibly matching TRBD2 (6 bases). The CDR3 has 17 residues. CDR1 and CDR2 (germline): SGHVS, FQNEAQ. Trimming pared 5 bases from V and 4 bases from J, leaving 23 bases between. The chain's CDR3 is CASSPGVAVNLGETQYF. In DNA form, the CDR3 reads TGTGCCAGCAGCCCCGGTGTAGCGGTGAATTTGGGAGAGACCCAGTACTTC.

The CDR3 here is CASSQPNRGETQYF. The CDR3 DNA sequence: TGCGCCAGCAGTCAACCAAACAGGGGGGAGACCCAGTACTTC. The chain is built from TRBV23-1 and TRBJ2-5; TRBD1 aligns across 8 bases. TRBV23-1 is an open reading frame, and its role is uncertain. This CDR3 has 14 amino acids. With V trimmed by 2 bases and J by 5 bases, 4 bases remained unmatched.

The rearrangement uses TRBV5-1 and TRBJ2-5; 8 bases agree with TRBD2. J lost 1 base, V lost 4 bases, and 3 bases had no gene match. This CDR3 contains 14 residues. Per the germline V gene, CDR1 is SGHRS and CDR2 is YFSETQ. The CDR3 sequence is CASSVTSGQETQYF. The DNA for the CDR3 is TGCGCCAGCAGCGTAACTAGCGGCCAAGAGACCCAGTACTTC.

In its sample, this clonotype was seen a few times. This chain joins TRBV7-3 and TRBJ2-3, with TRBD1 matching over 11 bases. The CDR3 totals 14 residues. J lost 4 bases, V lost 6 bases, and 3 bases had no gene match. Germline-derived CDR1 and CDR2 are SGHTA and FQGTGA. CDR3 sequence (DNA): TGTGCCAGCAGAGAGGGACAGGGGGCAGATACGCAGTATTTT. It codes for CASREGQGADTQYF.

This clonotype came up a few times. A much larger clone lies one base from this, so it may be a read error. The chain has TRBV7-2 and TRBJ2-7, with no clear D. The CDR3 is made up of 11 amino acids. Germline V CDR1 and CDR2: SGHTA, FQGNSA. V was clipped by 2 bases and J by 2 bases, with 1 base between them. Here the CDR3 reads CASSLPYEQYF. CDR3 DNA sequence: TGTGCCAGCAGCTTACCCTACGAGCAGTACTTC.

This clonotype was seen ten or more times. The chain couples TRBV7-6 to TRBJ2-5; 7 bases match TRBD1. The CDR3 covers 14 residues. Looked up from germline, CDR1 is SGHVS and CDR2 is FNYEAQ. V shed 7 bases, J shed 5 bases, and the junction held 10 bases outside the gene matches. The CDR3 DNA sequence: TGTGCCAGCACCCCCCCGACAGGGACCGAGACCCAGTACTTC. Translated: CASTPPTGTETQYF.

This clonotype was seen a handful of times. The chain is built from TRBV20-1 and TRBJ2-1; D is possibly TRBD1 (5 bases). CDR3 size: 14 residues. Trimming took off 6 bases at V and 7 bases at J, with 19 bases between the two ends. CDR1 and CDR2 (germline): DFQATT, SNEGSKA (reference sequence). The CDR3 sequence: CSAESLGRSNEQFF. Here the CDR3 DNA reads TGCAGTGCCGAGAGCTTGGGGCGCAGTAATGAGCAGTTCTTC.

The chain recombines TRBV30 with TRBJ1-1; TRBD1 aligns across 8 bases. This CDR3 is 12 amino acids long. CDR1 and CDR2 from the germline V gene are GTSNPN and SVGIG (reference sequence). Trimming removed 5 bases from V and 4 bases from J; junction bases left unmatched: 3. CDR3 amino acids: CAWGQGGTEAFF. The CDR3 nucleotides are TGTGCCTGGGGACAGGGTGGCACTGAAGCTTTCTTT.